This entry is about one T cell receptor beta chain. Its specific antigen is unknown. One base away there is no much larger clone; base qualities are not given. According to the germline V gene, CDR1 reads KGHSH and CDR2 reads LQKENI. For this chain, trimming is 2 bases at the V end and 2 bases at the J end, and the number of junction bases without a gene match is 5. Inclusive of the bounding cysteine and phenylalanine, the CDR3 is 16 residues long. Of all the DNA, just the CDR3 is kept, 48 bases in frame from base 1. This specimen belongs to a study of cytomegalovirus exposure and HLA in healthy donors (dated by TCRdb to the late 2010s). Looking at the study overall: An earlier analysis of some 620 of the donors reported over 250 Gb of sequence data and about 120 million unique TCR beta sequences obtained from about 170 million T cells. Roughly 320 gigabases of sequencing data and approximately 91 million unique TCR sequences made up an early release that covered about 640 HLA-typed donors. The genetic ancestry cluster associated with self-reported Caucasian donors included around four fifths of the 398 genotyped donors. The study was designed to test whether signatures of past pathogen exposure could be identified by cataloging public T cell receptors. The T cell repertoires of under 700 subjects were profiled by immunosequencing and related to cytomegalovirus serostatus. Along with the roughly 670-subject first cohort, a separate validation cohort of 120 different subjects was used. High-throughput TCR immunosequencing, statistical association of individual TCRs with disease status, and machine learning were combined to predict cytomegalovirus infection status. A later analysis re-examined previously published TCR beta repertoires from hundreds of donors and added high-resolution HLA genotyping to investigate patterns of TCR occurrence. In the later analysis, no new phenotypic data were used to find candidate immune exposures; instead, reliance was placed on TCR beta sequences and their occurrence across donors. An earlier analysis of approximately 640 of the donors applied high-throughput TCR beta sequencing to assess whether each TCR beta V gene segment acted as functional or pseudogenic. Alongside the repertoire data, information on donor age, sex, ethnicity and CMV serostatus was compiled. Genome-wide SNP genotypes for about three fifths of the 666 donors were used in a later genetic analysis, which treated that subset as a discovery cohort. All discovery cohort repertoires had been generated on a single sequencing platform. HLA typing included class I and class II loci at four-digit resolution. The number of typed donors differed by locus: about 620-630 for A, B, C, DRB1 and DQB1; 500 to 550 for DQA1; approximately 600 for DPA1; and around 450 for DPB1. Four to six DR-DQ haplotypes were handled as single units for association and clustering because linkage in the cohort was strong. Among almost 400 genotyped donors of the cohort, an average of 235,054 unique TCR beta nucleotide sequences were sequenced per donor, around 20% of them non-productive.

Library prep was done by the immunoSEQ multiplex PCR assay. The multiplex PCR relied on a mix of 60 forward primers for TCR Vbeta segments and 13 reverse primers for TCR Jbeta segments. The CDR3 region of rearranged TCR beta genes was amplified from genomic DNA by a multiplex PCR assay. The amplified TCR beta libraries were sequenced on the Illumina HiSeq System as 87-base-pair reads. Turning to the authors' computational methods: In a later analysis, tens of millions of unique TCR beta chains were counted across the 500 to 700 repertoires, and around 10 million of these chains were shared by at least two donors. Raw reads were error-corrected and collapsed into unique sequences with a nearest-neighbor algorithm that merged closely related sequences to remove PCR and sequencing errors. To assign V, D and J gene segments, CDR3 sequences were aligned to IMGT reference sequences. For a sequence to be retained, at least a six-nucleotide match to both a V gene segment and a J gene segment was required. A rearrangement counted as productive if the CDR3 had no stop codons and remained in frame with V and J, and every other rearrangement counted as non-productive. CDR3 was defined by IMGT convention, running from the second conserved V-encoded cysteine to the conserved J-encoded phenylalanine. Sequences without an unambiguous match to a single V gene segment were excluded from the earlier analysis of about 630 of the donors. In an earlier analysis of 587 of the donors, a V segment was called functional when productive rearrangements were above 56.7%, and segregating when the standard deviation between donors exceeded 5%. To diagnose cytomegalovirus status from the catalog of TCR beta chain sequences, a statistical classification framework was built. A later analysis assigned V and J genes by comparing TCR nucleotide sequences with IMGT/GENE-DB human TR gene sequences. A later analysis assigned CDR3 sequences and most-parsimonious VDJ recombination scenarios with the TCRdist pipeline. In a later analysis, every TCR beta chain was defined by the combination of its CDR3 amino acid sequence and its V-gene family, and reads without a unique V-gene family were dropped. In a later analysis, 450 to 600 highly shared, low-generation-probability nucleotide sequences were removed to address suspected cross-contamination and a sequencing artifact. In a later analysis, a clonal expansion index for each public chain was calculated from normalized within-repertoire ranks of inferred template counts. In a later analysis, generation probabilities were computed with a VDJ recombination model fitted to out-of-frame rearrangements, and the resulting probabilities were checked against IGoR. In a later analysis, TCR-TCR, TCR-HLA and TCR-CMV co-occurrence was scored with hypergeometric tests, and a repertoire-size bias correction was applied to TCR pairs. To estimate false discovery rates, a later analysis permuted the HLA or CMV assignments 20 times. A later analysis grouped co-occurring TCRs with DBSCAN, adding TCRdist sequence similarity when clustering within HLA-allele-positive subsets. Repertoires with fewer than 30,000 or more than 120,000 public chains were left out of co-occurrence clustering, as were about 5 repertoires with anomalous nucleotide sharing. The table was pulled from immuneACCESS by TCRdb, which kept in-frame rearrangements only. Such tables lose some clones; where checked, under half of the loss comes from unresolved V genes, and the rest has no known cause. That table is the source of V, J and clone size, and D and trimming were worked out from the DNA. The sample table lists 95,000 to 150,000 clones, around 75% of them with a count of one. Of the sample, 2% to 2.5% is held by the ten largest clones.

The cohort was made up of roughly 670 healthy bone marrow donors. At the time of sampling, all cohort members were nominally healthy, though unrecorded immune exposures were likely present. The donor tested CMV seronegative and was one of the 352 seronegative cohort members. A peripheral blood sample was collected from each donor, and TCR beta sequencing was performed on peripheral blood mononuclear cells. Genomic DNA extraction from the blood cell samples was performed with the Qiagen DNeasy Blood Extraction Kit. General conclusions and limits of the study: According to the authors, the approach could potentially be generalized to other disease states and immunological phenotypes. According to a later genetic analysis, donors in an Asian-associated ancestry cluster had fewer N-insertions in productive TCRs than the approximately 630-donor mean. When HLA alleles, especially DR and DQ, strongly co-occurred, TCR associations were difficult to assign to individual alleles. Because HLA typing was unavailable for some donors at each locus, only the typed subset was used in association tests. A later analysis found that HLA-associated TCR beta chains were more clonally expanded and had lower generation probabilities than equally common non-associated chains. Several of the top co-occurrence clusters appeared to be linked to parvovirus B19, influenza, CMV and Epstein-Barr virus, according to a later analysis. In a later analysis, the rate of TCR association differed among HLA loci, with DRB1 alleles having the most associated TCRs and HLA-C alleles having the fewest. Three of the identified cytomegalovirus-associated TCR beta chains were confirmed in vitro to be specific for cytomegalovirus antigens. Some IMGT-functional V segments, including TRBV6-2 and TRBV6-3, could not be told apart with the 87-base-pair reads, so those segments were excluded. Linkage disequilibrium might explain the correlated functional status among segregating V segments, but an unknown experimental factor could not be ruled out. A group of highly shared sequence variants was considered likely to be a technical artifact of the sequencing pipeline. An association between a missense DCLRE1C variant and V-gene and J-gene trimming of TCR beta chains was found in a later genetic analysis and replicated in an independent cohort. Only TCR beta chains were sequenced in this cohort, and the absence of alpha or paired-chain data limited detectable features. The study gave a list of roughly 150 TCR beta chains associated with cytomegalovirus. Presence/absence analyses assumed roughly uniform sequencing depth across donors, an assumption that may not hold. Most TCR sequences were seen in very few donors, while some public TCRs were found in many individuals. Because counts were too low, some 16 rarely observed V segments, including chromosome 9 orphons, were excluded from the earlier analysis of around 590 of the donors. According to a later analysis, most CMV-associated TCR beta chains appeared to be HLA-restricted, and the HLA associations seemed to be driven largely by CMV exposure. At a false discovery rate of 0.05, a later analysis linked 15,000 to 20,000 TCR beta sequences to specific HLA alleles. A further reported finding was that TCR beta sequences accurately predicted the HLA-A and HLA-B alleles for most subjects in the first cohort. For the cohort, immune exposure information was limited to CMV serostatus. Cytomegalovirus status was reported to be diagnosed by the classifier with high specificity and sensitivity in both the original and validation cohorts. An earlier analysis of some 560 of the donors showed that most TCR beta V segments appeared in productive rearrangements either about 90% or about 30% of the time, which broadly matched IMGT annotations.

Recombination joined TRBV18 with TRBJ1-1, with 10 bases aligning to TRBD1. Sequences were obtained from PBMCs. This TCR came from a man aged 25 to 40 in good health and CMV-seronegative. Here is the DNA: TGTGCCAGCTCACCATGGCGGACAGGGGGAAACACTGAAGCTTTCTTT. Its protein product is CASSPWRTGGNTEAFF.